This TCR beta chain is from a study of blood T cell repertoires in COVID-19. Study-level background: There were acute and convalescent COVID-19 samples, and they came from the United States, Italy and Spain. PBMCs, B-cell-depleted T cells, or T cells provided the cDNA or gDNA that made up the material.

In the authors' methods: Estimation of nucleated cell counts relied on the amplification of reference gene primers. Using immunoSEQ multiplex PCR, the repertoire was profiled, and TCRdb retains in-frame clones only, with some absent. The V and J calls and the clone size are those of that table, but D and trimming were determined from the DNA. The data hold 210,000 or so clones, with 70% to 90% observed a single time. The V and J ends lost 4 bases and 4 bases respectively, with 8 bases between them. CDR3 size: 13 residues. Germline V CDR1 and CDR2: SGDLS, YYNGEE. This clonotype originated in a woman in her fifties or sixties with active or convalescent COVID-19. What was sequenced was peripheral blood. The V and J genes are TRBV9 and TRBJ2-2; no clear D gene. The CDR3 spells CASSLSSTGELFF. The CDR3 DNA reads TGTGCCAGCAGCCTGAGCTCCACCGGGGAGCTGTTTTTT.